These T cell receptor beta chains were read from a single sample in a study of cytomegalovirus exposure and HLA in healthy donors. Assay used: immunoSEQ multiplex PCR; TCRdb lists only in-frame clones, some missing. The sample shows 95,000 to 150,000 clones, roughly 80% of them seen only once. Sequencing was performed on PBMCs. These receptors all stem from a female donor in good health and CMV-seropositive. CDR3s include the opening cysteine and the closing phenylalanine or tryptophan. Fields, in order: V gene, J gene, D gene, clone size, CDR3 DNA, CDR3 protein. D genes are given only for firm matches. The listing skips clone size in some rows; elsewhere it reads once, few, many or a size class.

v_call: TRBV11-2; j_call: TRBJ1-5; d_call: -; clone_size: -; cdr3_nt: TGTGCCAGCAGCTTAGTAGGCGGTATCCAGCCCCAGCATTTT; cdr3_aa: CASSLVGGIQPQHF
v_call: TRBV7-6; j_call: TRBJ1-1; d_call: -; clone_size: few; cdr3_nt: TGTGCCAGCAGCCCGGGGGGATTCATTGAAGCTTTCTTT; cdr3_aa: CASSPGGFIEAFF
v_call: TRBV2; j_call: TRBJ1-5; d_call: -; clone_size: -; cdr3_nt: TGTGCCAGCAAACAAGGACTGTCGGGTCAGCCCCAGCATTTT; cdr3_aa: CASKQGLSGQPQHF
v_call: TRBV18; j_call: TRBJ2-1; d_call: -; clone_size: -; cdr3_nt: TGTGCCAGCTCACCGATACAGGAGAACAATGAGCAGTTCTTC; cdr3_aa: CASSPIQENNEQFF
v_call: TRBV18; j_call: TRBJ1-2; d_call: TRBD1; clone_size: -; cdr3_nt: TGTGCCAGCTCAGAAGCAGTACAGGGGGCTGATGGCTACACCTTC; cdr3_aa: CASSEAVQGADGYTF
v_call: TRBV15; j_call: TRBJ1-2; d_call: TRBD1; clone_size: -; cdr3_nt: TGTGCCACCAGCAAGACAGGGTTCCCCTATGGCTACACCTTC; cdr3_aa: CATSKTGFPYGYTF
v_call: TRBV13; j_call: TRBJ1-3; d_call: TRBD1; clone_size: -; cdr3_nt: TGTGCCAGCAGCTCCGGGACAGGGGCTGGAAACACCATATATTTT; cdr3_aa: CASSSGTGAGNTIYF
v_call: TRBV4-2; j_call: TRBJ2-7; d_call: TRBD1; clone_size: -; cdr3_nt: TGTGCCAGCAGCCTGCGCCGGGACAGGGCCTACGAGCAGTACTTC; cdr3_aa: CASSLRRDRAYEQYF
v_call: TRBV9; j_call: TRBJ2-3; d_call: -; clone_size: -; cdr3_nt: TGTGCCAGCACCAGACTCGGCGCAGATACGCAGTATTTT; cdr3_aa: CASTRLGADTQYF
v_call: TRBV30; j_call: TRBJ2-3; d_call: -; clone_size: -; cdr3_nt: TGTGCCTGGAGTGCAACAGAGCGGTTCACAGATACGCAGTATTTT; cdr3_aa: CAWSATERFTDTQYF
v_call: TRBV5-4; j_call: TRBJ2-1; d_call: -; clone_size: -; cdr3_nt: TGTGCCAGCAGCCTCGCGATACTAGCAAATGAGCAGTTCTTC; cdr3_aa: CASSLAILANEQFF
v_call: TRBV6-5; j_call: TRBJ2-3; d_call: TRBD1; clone_size: once; cdr3_nt: TGTGCCAGCAGTAACAGGGGGTCGCAGTATTTT; cdr3_aa: CASSNRGSQYF
v_call: TRBV18; j_call: TRBJ1-3; d_call: -; clone_size: -; cdr3_nt: TGTGCCAGCTCACCAAAGGGCAGGGACTCTGGAAACACCATATATTTT; cdr3_aa: CASSPKGRDSGNTIYF
v_call: TRBV7-9; j_call: TRBJ2-7; d_call: -; clone_size: few; cdr3_nt: TGTTCCAGCAGCTTGGGAGGTGGGCGGTCCTACGAGCAGTACTTC; cdr3_aa: CSSSLGGGRSYEQYF
v_call: TRBV30; j_call: TRBJ1-4; d_call: -; clone_size: -; cdr3_nt: TGTGCCTGGAGTTATTTAGGAGGGAATGAAAAACTGTTTTTT; cdr3_aa: CAWSYLGGNEKLFF
v_call: TRBV10-3; j_call: TRBJ2-2; d_call: -; clone_size: -; cdr3_nt: TGTGCCATCAGTGGAAACAGGGACACCGGGGAGCTGTTTTTT; cdr3_aa: CAISGNRDTGELFF
v_call: TRBV10-2; j_call: TRBJ1-5; d_call: TRBD1; clone_size: -; cdr3_nt: TGCGCCAGCAGTGACTTAACAGGGGCCAATCAGCCCCAGCATTTT; cdr3_aa: CASSDLTGANQPQHF
v_call: TRBV9; j_call: TRBJ2-3; d_call: TRBD2; clone_size: -; cdr3_nt: TGTGCCAGCAGCCAGACACCCGGGGGGACAGATACGCAGTATTTT; cdr3_aa: CASSQTPGGTDTQYF
v_call: TRBV10-3; j_call: TRBJ1-5; d_call: -; clone_size: -; cdr3_nt: TGTGCCATCGGGGGGGAAAATCAGCCCCAGCATTTT; cdr3_aa: CAIGGENQPQHF
v_call: TRBV6-8; j_call: TRBJ1-4; d_call: -; clone_size: -; cdr3_nt: TGTGCCAGGACAGAAAAACTGTTTTTT; cdr3_aa: CARTEKLFF
v_call: TRBV4-2; j_call: TRBJ1-5; d_call: -; clone_size: -; cdr3_nt: TGTGCCAGCAGCCACGATCCCACAGATTATCAGCCCCAGCATTTT; cdr3_aa: CASSHDPTDYQPQHF
v_call: TRBV6-6; j_call: TRBJ2-5; d_call: TRBD2; clone_size: -; cdr3_nt: TGTGCCAGCAGCCCTAACCGGGGGGTCCAAGAGACCCAGTACTTC; cdr3_aa: CASSPNRGVQETQYF
v_call: TRBV5-6; j_call: TRBJ2-7; d_call: -; clone_size: -; cdr3_nt: TGTGCCAGCAGCTTGCATAGGGGGTACGAGCAGTACTTC; cdr3_aa: CASSLHRGYEQYF
v_call: TRBV7-2; j_call: TRBJ1-1; d_call: -; clone_size: -; cdr3_nt: TGTGCCAGCAGCTTTTTATCCATCCCGGGGGGAAAGAACACTGAAGCTTTCTTT; cdr3_aa: CASSFLSIPGGKNTEAFF
v_call: TRBV27; j_call: TRBJ2-1; d_call: TRBD2; clone_size: -; cdr3_nt: TGTGCCAGCAGTCTCAGCGGGGGTTCCTACAATGAGCAGTTCTTC; cdr3_aa: CASSLSGGSYNEQFF
v_call: TRBV6-5; j_call: TRBJ1-5; d_call: -; clone_size: -; cdr3_nt: TGTGCCAGCAGTCGTCAGGAGGGCAATCAGCCCCAGCATTTT; cdr3_aa: CASSRQEGNQPQHF
v_call: TRBV7-6; j_call: TRBJ2-6; d_call: -; clone_size: few; cdr3_nt: TGTGCCAGCAGCTCGCAGACAGGCATCTCTGGGGCCAACGTCCTGACTTTC; cdr3_aa: CASSSQTGISGANVLTF
v_call: TRBV6-4; j_call: TRBJ2-3; d_call: TRBD2; clone_size: -; cdr3_nt: TGTGCCAGCAGCCAAACTAGCGGGGCCACAGATACGCAGTATTTT; cdr3_aa: CASSQTSGATDTQYF
v_call: TRBV7-6; j_call: TRBJ2-7; d_call: -; clone_size: -; cdr3_nt: TGTGCCAGCAGCTCCAGAGAGGGTAGCTACGAGCAGTACTTC; cdr3_aa: CASSSREGSYEQYF
v_call: TRBV6-5; j_call: TRBJ1-1; d_call: -; clone_size: once; cdr3_nt: TGTGCCAGCAGTTACAGCCGGAGCATGAACACTGAAGCTTTCTTT; cdr3_aa: CASSYSRSMNTEAFF